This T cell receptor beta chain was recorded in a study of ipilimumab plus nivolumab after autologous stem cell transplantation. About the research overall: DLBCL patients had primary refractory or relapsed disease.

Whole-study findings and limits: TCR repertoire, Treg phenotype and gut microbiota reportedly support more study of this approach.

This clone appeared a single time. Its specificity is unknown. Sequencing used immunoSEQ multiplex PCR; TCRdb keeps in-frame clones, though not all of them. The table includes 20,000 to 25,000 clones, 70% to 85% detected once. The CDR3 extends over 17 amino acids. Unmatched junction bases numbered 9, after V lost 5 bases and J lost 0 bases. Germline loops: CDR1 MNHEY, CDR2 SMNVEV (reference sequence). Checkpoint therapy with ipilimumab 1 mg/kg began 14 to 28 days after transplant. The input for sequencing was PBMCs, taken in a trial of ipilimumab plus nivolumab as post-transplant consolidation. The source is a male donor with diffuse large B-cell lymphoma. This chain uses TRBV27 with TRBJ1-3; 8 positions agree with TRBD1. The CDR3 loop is CASSNPGQGVSGNTIYF. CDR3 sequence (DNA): TGTGCCAGCAGTAACCCTGGACAGGGAGTCTCTGGAAACACCATATATTTT.